This T cell receptor (beta chain) originates from a study of blood T cell repertoires in COVID-19. In the study overall: Samples came from the United States, Italy and Spain, spanning acute and convalescent COVID-19.

Germline values: CDR1 MNHEY, CDR2 SVGAGI. The V and J ends lost 10 bases and 3 bases respectively, with 10 bases between them. CDR3 size: 11 residues. Methods used by the authors: Reference gene primer amplification gave nucleated cell count estimates. Profiled with immunoSEQ multiplex PCR; TCRdb holds only in-frame clones, not every one. V, J and clone size are those of that table, while D and trimming were read from the DNA. The sample consists of roughly 100,000 clones, approximately 86% of them appearing once. The chain combines TRBV6-5 with TRBJ2-7; D gene uncertain. Sample: peripheral blood. This sequence originates from a man aged 50 to 60 with active or convalescent COVID-19. The DNA for the CDR3 is TGTGCCACCGAACATCACTACGAGCAGTACGTC. It specifies CATEHHYEQYV.